The 21 T cell receptor beta chains below were found in one sample sequenced in a study of blood T cell repertoires in COVID-19 (dated by TCRdb to 2020 to 2021). The library was built by means of the immunoSEQ multiplex PCR assay. The immuneACCESS repertoire file appears here via TCRdb, limited to in-frame rearrangements. These files lack a portion of the clones; in checked studies, under half of the deficit traces to unresolved V genes, and the cause of the others is not known. The sample table lists 230,000 or so clones, around 80% of them with a count of one. The ten top clones hold around 7.9% of the sample. Sequenced material: peripheral blood. All receptors come from a man aged 40-55 years with active or convalescent COVID-19.

The chain is built from TRBV4-3 and TRBJ1-2; 7 nucleotides align to TRBD1. The junction had 9 bases not matched to a gene; V was cut back by 0 bases and J by 8 bases. CDR3 length equals 15 residues. Germline V gene data show CDR1 as LGHNA and CDR2 as YSLEER. The DNA for the CDR3 is TGCGCCAGCAGCCAAGATGCACGACAGGGTAGAGGCTACACCTTC. Amino acid sequence: CASSQDARQGRGYTF.

The CDR3 spells CASSEPGNPYGYTF. CDR3 coding DNA: TGTGCCAGCAGTGAGCCCGGGAACCCCTATGGCTACACCTTC. The chain is built from TRBV6-1 and TRBJ1-2; D is unclear. The CDR3 totals 14 residues. CDR1 is MNHNS, CDR2 SASEGT, per germline. V shed 3 bases and J shed 4 bases, with 12 bases lying between them.

This chain uses TRBV6-2 or TRBV6-3 with TRBJ2-4; 11 nucleotides align to TRBD1. V was pared by 4 bases and J by 3 bases, with 11 bases of the junction left unmatched. Germline V gives CDR1 MNHEY, CDR2 SVGEGT. CDR3 length: 18 amino acids. The CDR3 bases are TGTGCCAGCAGTTTAGGGACAGGGGGTCAGTCGGGCAAAAACATTCAGTACTTC. The encoded protein is CASSLGTGGQSGKNIQYF.

Regarding this clone: Other DNA sequences within the sample encode an identical CDR3. V and J are TRBV18 and TRBJ1-4; the D gene is possibly TRBD1 (6 bases). This CDR3 spans 15 amino acids. Germline V CDR1 and CDR2: KGHSH, LQKENI. Trimming shortened V by 4 bases and J by 3 bases, and 12 bases separated the two germline ends. CDR3 bases: TGTGCCAGCTCACTACTACAGGGTGCTAATGAAAAACTGTTTTTT. Protein sequence: CASSLLQGANEKLFF. The full variable domain, its missing parts supplied by reference TRBV18 and TRBJ1-4, is NAGVMQNPRHLVRRRGQEARLRCSPMKGHSHVYWYRQLPEEGLKFMVYLQKENIIDESGMPKERFSAEFPKEGPSILRIQQVVRGDSAAYFCASSLLQGANEKLFFGSGTQLSVL.

Here the CDR3 reads CASSGQGLISDYGYTF. The CDR3, as DNA: TGTGCCAGCAGCGGACAGGGGTTAATTAGTGACTATGGCTACACCTTC. This chain joins TRBV13 and TRBJ1-2, with TRBD1 identical over 9 bases. The V gene's germline CDR1 is PRHDT and CDR2 FYEKMQ (reference sequence). V shed 5 bases, J shed 3 bases, and the junction held 10 bases outside the gene matches. The CDR3 consists of 16 residues.

The chain carries TRBV12-5 and TRBJ2-2, with TRBD1 identical over 8 bases. The CDR3 totals 14 residues. Germline loops: CDR1 LGHNT, CDR2 FRNRAP. V shed 5 bases and J 6 bases; nucleotides not matched to a gene: 5. Here the CDR3 DNA reads TGTGCTAGTGGTCTCCGGACAGGGCCCGGGGAGCTGTTTTTT. It translates to CASGLRTGPGELFF.

This chain uses TRBV27 with TRBJ1-1; TRBD1 agrees at 7 bases. Germline V CDR1 and CDR2: MNHEY, SMNVEV (reference sequence). The ends lost 4 bases at V and 4 bases at J; junction bases unmatched: 15. The CDR3 runs to 17 residues. CDR3 nucleotide sequence: TGTGCCAGCAGTTCCCGGACAGGTCTTGGGCGAGGCACTGAAGCTTTCTTT. Translation: CASSSRTGLGRGTEAFF.

This clone was counted only a few times. CDR3 sequence: CASSPIQGYNEQFF. In DNA form, the CDR3 reads TGTGCCAGCAGCCCAATCCAGGGTTACAATGAGCAGTTCTTC. V and J are TRBV4-2 and TRBJ2-1; possible D gene TRBD1, 5 bases. The CDR3 totals 14 residues. Germline V gene data show CDR1 as LGHNA and CDR2 as YNFKEQ. V lost 4 bases and J lost 4, with 11 bases in between.

CDR3 amino acids: CATRGGNTEAFF. DNA for the CDR3: TGTGCCACGCGGGGGGGGAACACTGAAGCTTTCTTT. The genes are TRBV24-1 and TRBJ1-1; TRBD1 might be the D (5 bases). The germline V gene has CDR1 KGHDR and CDR2 SFDVKD. Between the trimmed V and J ends, which lost 10 bases and 1 base, there was a span of 9 bases. This CDR3 region has 12 residues.

V and J are TRBV12-3 or TRBV12-4 and TRBJ2-1, with D possibly being TRBD2 (5 bases). V lost 5 bases and J 5 bases, leaving 10 bases between the germline ends. The CDR3 has 13 residues. The CDR3 DNA is TGTGCCAGCAGTATCGGGATCCACAATGAGCAGTTCTTC. Translating it yields CASSIGIHNEQFF.

This chain connects TRBV18 to TRBJ2-7; 11 bases fit TRBD1. J was trimmed by 3 bases and V by 2 bases; bases with no gene match: 3. CDR1 is KGHSH, CDR2 LQKENI, per germline. The CDR3 spans 15 residues. The CDR3 reads CASSPGQGANYEQYF. CDR3 nucleotide sequence: TGTGCCAGCTCACCAGGACAGGGGGCAAACTACGAGCAGTACTTC.

This clone was detected only a few times. This sequence joins TRBV10-3 and TRBJ2-2, with D perhaps matching TRBD2 (6 bases). Per the germline V gene, CDR1 is ENHRY and CDR2 is SYGVKD. V dropped 7 bases and J dropped 4 bases, with 16 bases sitting between them. This CDR3 is 15 amino acids long. The CDR3 region has the DNA TGTGCCATCATCGCACAGGAGGGCGGCACCGGGGAGCTGTTTTTT. Amino acids: CAIIAQEGGTGELFF.

CDR3 sequence: CASSPRATGGGKPNEQFF. The CDR3 DNA is TGTGCCAGCAGCCCAAGGGCCACAGGGGGCGGCAAACCAAATGAGCAGTTCTTC. This chain joins TRBV7-2 and TRBJ2-1, with TRBD1 matching 9 bases. CDR3 length: 18 amino acids. Per germline, CDR1 SGHTA and CDR2 FQGNSA. V lost 5 bases, J lost 7 bases, and 18 bases stayed unmatched.

CDR3 protein: CASSIAAGPYGYTF. The CDR3 DNA is TGTGCCAGTAGTATAGCGGCAGGCCCCTATGGCTACACCTTC. The chain is built from TRBV19 and TRBJ1-2; D gene unclear. Trimming pared 1 base from V and 4 bases from J, leaving 10 bases between. The CDR3 has 14 residues. Germline CDR1 reads LNHDA; CDR2 reads SQIVND (reference sequence).

This chain joins TRBV19 and TRBJ1-2, with 7 bases that match TRBD1. From germline, CDR1 is LNHDA and CDR2 SQIVND (reference sequence). This CDR3 spans 15 amino acids. With 5 bases clipped from V and 3 bases from J, the junction kept 9 bases outside the gene matches. The CDR3 reads CASSPGDSRHYGYTF. DNA for the CDR3: TGTGCCAGTAGTCCTGGGGACAGCAGACACTATGGCTACACCTTC.

V gene TRBV30 combines with J gene TRBJ1-5; 7 nucleotides align to TRBD1. The V segment lost 1 base and the J segment 3 bases; nucleotides outside the gene matches: 6. The CDR3 totals 15 residues. The germline V gene has CDR1 GTSNPN and CDR2 SVGIG (reference sequence). DNA of the CDR3: TGTGCCTGGAGTGGCCAAGGGACAGTCAATCAGCCCCAGCATTTT. Its translation is CAWSGQGTVNQPQHF. The full variable domain, completed using reference TRBV30 and TRBJ1-5, is SQTIHQWPATLVQPVGSPLSLECTVEGTSNPNLYWYRQAAGRGLQLLFYSVGIGQISSEVPQNLSASRPQDRQFILSSKKLLLSDSGFYLCAWSGQGTVNQPQHFGDGTRLSIL.

This rearrangement joins TRBV19 to TRBJ2-3, with 9 bases matching TRBD2. The CDR3 is 15 residues long. Germline-derived CDR1 and CDR2 are LNHDA and SQIVND (reference sequence). The V gene end was trimmed by 3 bases and the J gene end by 4 bases; junction bases not matched to a gene: 5. Written as DNA, the CDR3 is TGTGCCAGTAGTATCGGCGCGGGAGGGTCAGATACGCAGTATTTT. It codes for CASSIGAGGSDTQYF.

Of note for this clone: The identical CDR3 is also encoded by other nucleotide sequences in the sample. The rearrangement links TRBV18 to TRBJ2-7, with 7 bases lining up with TRBD1. J was trimmed by 0 bases and V by 2 bases; bases with no gene match: 1. The CDR3 runs to 14 residues. Germline lookup yields CDR1 KGHSH and CDR2 LQKENI. The CDR3 bases are TGTGCCAGCTCACCAGGGACAGCCTCCTACGAGCAGTACTTC. Translating gives CASSPGTASYEQYF. Based on the CDR3 plus reference TRBV18 and TRBJ2-7, the full variable domain is NAGVMQNPRHLVRRRGQEARLRCSPMKGHSHVYWYRQLPEEGLKFMVYLQKENIIDESGMPKERFSAEFPKEGPSILRIQQVVRGDSAAYFCASSPGTASYEQYFGPGTRLTVT.

The chain couples TRBV7-9 to TRBJ1-1, with D perhaps matching TRBD1 (5 bases). Germline loops: CDR1 SEHNR, CDR2 FQNEAQ (reference sequence). Trimming pared 5 bases from V and 5 bases from J, leaving 18 bases between. This CDR3 region has 15 residues. CDR3 sequence reads: CASSPATVLLTEAFF. For the CDR3, the DNA is TGTGCCAGCAGCCCGGCGACAGTACTGTTGACTGAAGCTTTCTTT. The full variable domain, completed using reference TRBV7-9 and TRBJ1-1, is DTGVSQNPRHKITKRGQNVTFRCDPISEHNRLYWYRQTLGQGPEFLTYFQNEAQLEKSRLLSDRFSAERPKGSFSTLEIQRTEQGDSAMYLCASSPATVLLTEAFFGQGTRLTVV.

The chain's CDR3 is CASSQVLAGSSYNEQFF. DNA of the CDR3: TGTGCCAGCAGCCAAGTTCTAGCGGGGAGCTCCTACAATGAGCAGTTCTTC. The V call is TRBV3-1 (or the pseudogene TRBV3-2), the J call TRBJ2-1, with 9 bases aligning to TRBD2. Germline V gene sequence: CDR1 LGHDT, CDR2 YNNKEL (reference sequence). The trim removed 1 base at V and 0 bases at J, leaving 4 bases unmatched. The CDR3 runs 17 residues.

The chain carries TRBV14 and TRBJ2-3; 14 bases fit TRBD2. The V and J ends lost 5 bases and 8 bases, in that order; junction bases with no gene match: 12. Per germline, CDR1 SGHDN and CDR2 FVKESK. The CDR3 sequence is 17 residues long. CDR3 protein: CASSTLPGLAGDGTQYF. The CDR3 DNA follows: TGTGCCAGCAGCACCCTGCCGGGACTAGCGGGAGATGGTACGCAGTATTTT.